This T cell receptor beta chain was identified in a study of vaccination effects on CD4 cells after COVID-19. Note on this clone: What it binds is unknown.

Sequencing was preceded by expansion of antigen-specific CD4+ T cells with viral peptide pools in the ViraFEST assay. Following 10 days of culture, CD4+ T cells were isolated. Participants completed two doses of the BNT162b2 or mRNA-1273 vaccine. The study found no prior SARS-CoV-2 infection in the vaccine recipients, who tested negative for nucleocapsid antibodies. They grew roughly 2 million PBMC in each well, adding approximately 10 IU/ml IL-2 and approximately 10 ug/ml peptides. Profiling relied on immunoSEQ multiplex PCR, and the TCRdb table lists in-frame clones only, not all of them. In the table there are approximately 17,000 clones, 70% of which are singletons. Sample: CD4+ T cells from PBMCs cultured with SARS-CoV-2 spike peptides, taken after COVID-19 vaccination. This receptor was identified in a human donor who received a COVID-19 vaccine.

CDR3 in amino acids: CASSQDSRGGYNEQFF. The CDR3 nucleotides read TGTGCCAGCAGCCAAGATTCGCGCGGGGGATACAATGAGCAGTTCTTC. V usage is TRBV4-2 and J usage is TRBJ2-1; 7 bases align to TRBD2. Germline V gene lookup returns CDR1 LGHNA and CDR2 YNFKEQ. With 0 bases clipped from V and 4 bases from J, the junction kept 6 bases outside the gene matches. CDR3 length: 16 amino acids.